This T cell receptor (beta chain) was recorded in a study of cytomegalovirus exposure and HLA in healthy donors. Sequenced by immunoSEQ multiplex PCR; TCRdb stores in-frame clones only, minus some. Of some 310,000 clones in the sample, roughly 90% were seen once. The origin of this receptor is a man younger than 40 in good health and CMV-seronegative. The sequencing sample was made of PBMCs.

CDR3 region: CASSLGTLEQYF. The CDR3 region has the DNA TGCGCCAGCAGCTTGGGGACTCTCGAGCAGTACTTC. The chain employs TRBV5-1 and TRBJ2-7, with D perhaps TRBD2 (5 bases). The CDR3 extends over 12 amino acids. V shed 0 bases and J shed 6 bases, with 7 bases lying between them. Germline V lookup: CDR1 SGHRS, CDR2 YFSETQ.